These T cell receptor beta chains were read from a single sample in a study of control samples from healthy donors and cancer patients. The table came from immunoSEQ multiplex PCR; TCRdb's copy has only in-frame clones and leaves some out. The sample has over 85,000 clones, approximately 84% seen once. The sequencing input was PBMCs. The receptor set was obtained from a man in his sixties or seventies with lung cancer. Both conserved end residues are part of each CDR3. Each record gives: clone size, V gene, D gene, J gene, CDR3 DNA, CDR3 protein. The D gene is left open where the match is weak. Clone size appears in some rows only: once, few, many, or a class for an expanded clone.

clone size: -
V gene: TRBV19
D gene: TRBD1
J gene: TRBJ1-1
CDR3 DNA: TGTGCCAGTAGTAACGGACCGGGACAGGGCTATATGAACACTGAAGCTTTCTTT
CDR3 protein: CASSNGPGQGYMNTEAFF

clone size: -
V gene: TRBV6-1
D gene: -
J gene: TRBJ2-5
CDR3 DNA: TGTGCCAGCAGTGAAGCCGAACTGGGGACCCAGTACTTC
CDR3 protein: CASSEAELGTQYF

clone size: -
V gene: TRBV27
D gene: -
J gene: TRBJ1-2
CDR3 DNA: TGTGCCAGCAGTTTATCGCGGAGCTATGGCTACACCTTC
CDR3 protein: CASSLSRSYGYTF

clone size: few
V gene: TRBV4-1
D gene: TRBD2
J gene: TRBJ2-5
CDR3 DNA: TGCGCCAGCAGCGGGACTAGAGTTGAGACCCAGTACTTC
CDR3 protein: CASSGTRVETQYF

clone size: -
V gene: TRBV27
D gene: TRBD1
J gene: TRBJ1-1
CDR3 DNA: TGTGCCAGCAGTGGCTACAGGGGCCGCATGAACACTGAAGCTTTCTTT
CDR3 protein: CASSGYRGRMNTEAFF

clone size: -
V gene: TRBV2
D gene: -
J gene: TRBJ2-6
CDR3 DNA: TGTGCCAGCAGTGAAGAAGCTACTGGGGCCAACGTCCTGACTTTC
CDR3 protein: CASSEEATGANVLTF

clone size: few
V gene: TRBV12-3/TRBV12-4
D gene: -
J gene: TRBJ2-5
CDR3 DNA: TGTGCCAGCAGTTTGAGGGGTGAGACCCAGTACTTC
CDR3 protein: CASSLRGETQYF

clone size: -
V gene: TRBV24-1
D gene: TRBD1
J gene: TRBJ2-3
CDR3 DNA: TGTGCCACCAGTGGTACCGGGACAGGGCTCCCAGATACGCAGTATTTT
CDR3 protein: CATSGTGTGLPDTQYF

clone size: once
V gene: TRBV2
D gene: TRBD1
J gene: TRBJ1-4
CDR3 DNA: TGTGCCAGCATGGGACAGGGGAGTGAAAAACTGTTTTTT
CDR3 protein: CASMGQGSEKLFF

clone size: -
V gene: TRBV6-5
D gene: -
J gene: TRBJ2-3
CDR3 DNA: TGTGCCAGCAGTGACTCCACGGTAGGCACAGATACGCAGTATTTT
CDR3 protein: CASSDSTVGTDTQYF

clone size: -
V gene: TRBV23-1
D gene: -
J gene: TRBJ2-1
CDR3 DNA: TGCGCCAGCAGTCAATCGCACATGAGCTCCTACAATGAGCAGTTCTTC
CDR3 protein: CASSQSHMSSYNEQFF

clone size: -
V gene: TRBV25-1
D gene: -
J gene: TRBJ2-4
CDR3 DNA: TGTGCCAGCAGTGAATCAGGGGCCAAAAACATTCAGTACTTC
CDR3 protein: CASSESGAKNIQYF

clone size: -
V gene: TRBV7-6
D gene: TRBD1
J gene: TRBJ1-2
CDR3 DNA: TGTGCCAGCAGCTTAGCGACAGGGGGCGGTGGCTACACCTTC
CDR3 protein: CASSLATGGGGYTF

clone size: -
V gene: TRBV1
D gene: -
J gene: TRBJ2-3
CDR3 DNA: TGCACCAGCAGCCAGCCTCCCGCCGGGACTAGCGGGGGGGCCTTTCCAGATACGCAGTATTTT
CDR3 protein: CTSSQPPAGTSGGAFPDTQYF

clone size: -
V gene: TRBV7-9
D gene: -
J gene: TRBJ2-2
CDR3 DNA: TGTGCCAGCAGCCCGGGAGCTTACAGGGAAACCGGGGAGCTGTTTTTT
CDR3 protein: CASSPGAYRETGELFF

clone size: -
V gene: TRBV5-1
D gene: -
J gene: TRBJ1-2
CDR3 DNA: TGCGCCAGCAGCCCAGATAGCTATGGCTACACCTTC
CDR3 protein: CASSPDSYGYTF

clone size: -
V gene: TRBV19
D gene: TRBD1
J gene: TRBJ2-6
CDR3 DNA: TGTGCCAGTAGTCGAACCTACAGGGGGTCTGGGGCCAACGTCCTGACTTTC
CDR3 protein: CASSRTYRGSGANVLTF

clone size: -
V gene: TRBV4-1
D gene: TRBD2
J gene: TRBJ2-3
CDR3 DNA: TGCGCCAGCAGCCAAGATCAAGCGGGGTCGACAGATACGCAGTATTTT
CDR3 protein: CASSQDQAGSTDTQYF

clone size: -
V gene: TRBV7-9
D gene: -
J gene: TRBJ1-1
CDR3 DNA: TGTGCCAGCACCCTGACAGGGAACACTGAAGCTTTCTTT
CDR3 protein: CASTLTGNTEAFF

clone size: -
V gene: TRBV25-1
D gene: -
J gene: TRBJ1-5
CDR3 DNA: TGTGCCAGCAGTGACTCCCCCTATAGCAATCAGCCCCAGCATTTT
CDR3 protein: CASSDSPYSNQPQHF

clone size: -
V gene: TRBV27
D gene: TRBD1
J gene: TRBJ1-6
CDR3 DNA: TGTGCCAGCAGTTTCCTCTGGTACCAGGGGGCGCGGAGCTATAATTCACCCCTCCACTTT
CDR3 protein: CASSFLWYQGARSYNSPLHF

clone size: few
V gene: TRBV6-6
D gene: -
J gene: TRBJ2-1
CDR3 DNA: TGTGCCAGCAGTTACTCGAGGGTGACCAACAATGAGCAGTTCTTC
CDR3 protein: CASSYSRVTNNEQFF

clone size: -
V gene: TRBV19
D gene: -
J gene: TRBJ2-3
CDR3 DNA: TGTGCCAGCAGTATAGGGGCCAGGATCACAGATACGCAGTATTTT
CDR3 protein: CASSIGARITDTQYF

clone size: once
V gene: TRBV7-6
D gene: -
J gene: TRBJ2-7
CDR3 DNA: TGTGCCAGCAGCAGAGGGACCACCTCGGGCTACGAGCAGTACTTC
CDR3 protein: CASSRGTTSGYEQYF